This is a list of T cell receptor beta chains from one sample in a study of blood T cells in healthy people across ages. TCRdb analysed the 5' RACE reads with MiXCR anew, one entry per CDR3 protein. Of fewer than 600,000 distinct CDR3 sequences in the sample, around 27% were seen once. The data also belong to a second study, concerning T cells of mothers and their children.

The sequenced material came from blood. The receptor set was obtained from a boy younger than 10 in good health. Both conserved end residues are trimmed from each CDR3. Each record gives: J gene, V gene, CDR3 protein.

TRBJ1-4	TRBV5-1	ASSLGQGLEKLF
TRBJ2-1	TRBV29-1	SVEPGQGGNEQF
TRBJ2-5	TRBV7-9	ASSFRLAVVQETQY
TRBJ2-3	TRBV6-5	TSSLRQGGADTQY
TRBJ2-3	TRBV5-6	ASSWNSADTQY
TRBJ1-1	TRBV29-1	SVVPGNTEAF
TRBJ2-6	TRBV4-2	ASSQALGRSGANVLT
TRBJ2-1	TRBV7-2	ASSLTGGRGNEQF
TRBJ1-4	TRBV25-1	ASSEWDPGPNEKLF
TRBJ2-5	TRBV11-2	ASSSGQGRQETQY
TRBJ2-2	TRBV4-1	ASSQVRSGTPTGELF
TRBJ2-3	TRBV12-3/TRBV12-4	ASTLRDTQY
TRBJ2-7	TRBV27	ASSLSRGMSYEQY
TRBJ1-2	TRBV7-9	ASSLETDNYGYT
TRBJ1-2	TRBV10-2	ASESVTGSSYGYT
TRBJ2-5	TRBV5-1	ASSLDSSRSEETQY
TRBJ2-7	TRBV5-1	ASSLRLEEREQY
TRBJ2-5	TRBV20-1	SAIGLAWETQY
TRBJ1-5	TRBV7-2	ASSFGDRGEGNQPQH
TRBJ2-7	TRBV10-2	ASMEGVRSYEQY
TRBJ1-4	TRBV20-1	SAPIQGGNEKLF
TRBJ1-4	TRBV24-1	ATSAVGPNEKLF
TRBJ2-3	TRBV5-1	ASSFQSIAGDTQY
TRBJ2-7	TRBV12-3/TRBV12-4	ASSLTLAGFVRGSSYEQY
TRBJ2-2	TRBV6-5	ASSTEVYTGELF
TRBJ2-3	TRBV29-1	SVGLAGNTDTQY
TRBJ2-7	TRBV5-1	ASSSDSQRSYEQY